This TCR beta chain was sequenced for a study of T cell responses to AZD1222 COVID-19 vaccine. Both about-4-week and about-12-week second-dose recipients were combined. With respect to this clone: What it binds is not known.

General observations from the study: Sampled repertoires all dated from after the peak T cell response. The donor group comprised mostly white British people and more females; the analysis possibly underestimated clonal diversity.

The V and J ends lost 5 bases and 1 base, in that order; junction bases with no gene match: 7. The CDR3 runs 14 residues. Per germline, CDR1 SQVTM and CDR2 ANQGSEA. Here immunoSEQ multiplex PCR was the method, and the copy in TCRdb shows in-frame clones only, minus some. The sample carries about 160,000 clones, about 90% recorded once. The chain recombines TRBV29-1 with TRBJ2-5; 7 bases map to TRBD1. The sample consisted of peripheral blood, taken 28 days after the second AZD1222 dose. The origin of this receptor is an adult who received the AZD1222 COVID-19 vaccine. In nucleotides, the CDR3 is TGCAGCGTTATGGGATGGGACAGCCAAGAGACCCAGTACTTC. It is translated as CSVMGWDSQETQYF.